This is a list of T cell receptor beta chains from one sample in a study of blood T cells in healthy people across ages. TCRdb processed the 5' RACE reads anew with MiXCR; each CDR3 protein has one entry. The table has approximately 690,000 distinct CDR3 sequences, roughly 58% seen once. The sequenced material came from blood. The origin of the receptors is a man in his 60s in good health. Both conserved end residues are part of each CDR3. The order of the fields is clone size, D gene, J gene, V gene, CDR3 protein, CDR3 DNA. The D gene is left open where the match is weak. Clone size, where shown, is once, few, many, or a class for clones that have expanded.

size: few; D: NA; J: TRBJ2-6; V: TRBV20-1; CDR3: CSANGANVLTF; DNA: TGCAGTGCTAATGGGGCCAACGTCCTGACTTTC
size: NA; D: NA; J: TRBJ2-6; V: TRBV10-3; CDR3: CAISESRGEANVLTF; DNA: TGTGCCATCAGTGAGAGCAGGGGAGAGGCCAACGTCCTGACTTTC
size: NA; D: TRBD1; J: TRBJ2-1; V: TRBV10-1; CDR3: CASGDRDRGRWQQFF; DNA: TGCGCCAGCGGGGACCGGGACAGGGGTCGTTGGCAGCAGTTCTTC
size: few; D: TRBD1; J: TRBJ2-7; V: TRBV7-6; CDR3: CASSLVSGQGRAQYF; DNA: TGTGCCAGCAGCTTAGTTAGCGGACAGGGAAGAGCCCAGTACTTC
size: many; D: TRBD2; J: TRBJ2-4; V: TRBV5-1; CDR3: CASSPRSSGGAKNIQYF; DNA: TGCGCCAGCAGCCCCCGAAGTAGCGGGGGGGCCAAAAACATTCAGTACTTC
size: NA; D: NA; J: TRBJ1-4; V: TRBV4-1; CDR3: CASSQDGPPSSPNEKLFF; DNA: TGCGCCAGCAGCCAAGATGGGCCCCCTAGTTCCCCTAATGAAAAACTGTTTTTT
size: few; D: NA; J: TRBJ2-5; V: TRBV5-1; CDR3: CASSFRAQRGETQYF; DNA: TGCGCCAGCAGCTTTAGGGCGCAAAGAGGAGAGACCCAGTACTTC
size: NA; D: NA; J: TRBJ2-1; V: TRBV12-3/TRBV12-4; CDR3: CASSSPPGLPTYEQFF; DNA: TGTGCCAGCAGTTCACCACCGGGACTCCCTACCTACGAGCAGTTCTTC
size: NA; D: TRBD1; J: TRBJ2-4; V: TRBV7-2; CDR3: CASGTGDENIQYF; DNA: TGTGCCAGCGGGACAGGCGACGAAAACATTCAGTACTTC
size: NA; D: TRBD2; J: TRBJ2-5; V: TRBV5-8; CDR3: CASSSWEGETQYF; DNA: TGTGCCAGCAGCTCCTGGGAGGGAGAGACCCAGTACTTC
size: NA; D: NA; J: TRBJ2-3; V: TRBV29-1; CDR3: CSFRPDGTDTQYF; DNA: TGCAGCTTCCGCCCGGATGGGACAGATACGCAGTATTTT
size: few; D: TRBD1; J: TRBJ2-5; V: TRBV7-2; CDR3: CASSPETGTGRGKQYF; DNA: TGTGCCAGCAGCCCGGAAACCGGGACAGGGAGGGGAAAGCAGTACTTC
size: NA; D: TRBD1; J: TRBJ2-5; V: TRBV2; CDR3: CASNQGAKETQYF; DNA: TGTGCCAGCAACCAGGGGGCGAAAGAGACCCAGTACTTC
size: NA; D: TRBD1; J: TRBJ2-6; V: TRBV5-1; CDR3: CASSWGTGGANVLTF; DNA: TGCGCCAGCAGCTGGGGGACAGGCGGGGCCAACGTCCTGACTTTC
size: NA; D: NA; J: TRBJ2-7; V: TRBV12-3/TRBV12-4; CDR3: CASTPAGGHSYEQYF; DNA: TGTGCCAGCACCCCTGCTGGGGGCCACTCCTACGAGCAGTACTTC
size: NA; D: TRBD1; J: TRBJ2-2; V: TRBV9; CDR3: CASSVEHTGGPNTGELFF; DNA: TGTGCCAGCAGCGTAGAACATACAGGGGGGCCGAACACCGGGGAGCTGTTTTTT
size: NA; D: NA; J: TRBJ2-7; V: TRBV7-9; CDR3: CASSPPRGEQYF; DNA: TGTGCCAGCAGCCCACCGCGTGGCGAGCAGTACTTC
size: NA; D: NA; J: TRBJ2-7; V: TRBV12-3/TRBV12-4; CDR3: CASSPSGIEQYF; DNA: TGTGCCAGCAGCCCCTCTGGGATCGAGCAGTACTTC
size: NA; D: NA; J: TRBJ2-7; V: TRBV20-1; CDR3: CSASPALFSYEQYF; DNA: TGCAGTGCTAGTCCGGCCCTATTCTCCTACGAGCAGTACTTC
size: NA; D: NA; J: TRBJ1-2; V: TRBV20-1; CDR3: CSASGGTGYTF; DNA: TGCAGTGCTAGCGGGGGTACAGGCTACACCTTC
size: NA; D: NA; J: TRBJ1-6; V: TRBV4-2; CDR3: CASSQEGPPVVSPLHF; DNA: TGTGCCAGCAGCCAAGAGGGCCCCCCTGTCGTTTCACCCCTCCACTTT
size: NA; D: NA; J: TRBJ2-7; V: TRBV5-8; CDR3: CASSPTVYEQYF; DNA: TGTGCCAGCAGCCCTACCGTCTACGAGCAGTACTTC
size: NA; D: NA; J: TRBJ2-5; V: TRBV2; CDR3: CASGGRTSQETQYF; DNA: TGTGCCAGCGGCGGCAGAACTTCTCAAGAGACCCAGTACTTC
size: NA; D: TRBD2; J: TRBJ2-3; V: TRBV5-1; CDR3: CASSLDGTSSLGTQYF; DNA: TGCGCCAGCAGCTTGGATGGGACTAGCTCGCTCGGTACACAGTATTTT
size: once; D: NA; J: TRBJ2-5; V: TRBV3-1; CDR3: CASSSSLAQETQYF; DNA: TGTGCCAGCAGCAGTTCACTAGCACAAGAGACCCAGTACTTC
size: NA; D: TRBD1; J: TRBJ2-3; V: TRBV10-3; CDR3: CAISSRQGAITDTQYF; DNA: TGTGCCATCAGTTCCCGACAGGGGGCTATCACAGATACGCAGTATTTT
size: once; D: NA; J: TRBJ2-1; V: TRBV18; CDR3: CASSSQTENEQFF; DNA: TGTGCCAGCTCATCACAGACAGAAAATGAGCAGTTCTTC
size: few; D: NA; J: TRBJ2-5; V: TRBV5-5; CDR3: CASSLAPNQETQYF; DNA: TGTGCCAGCAGCTTGGCCCCGAACCAAGAGACCCAGTACTTC
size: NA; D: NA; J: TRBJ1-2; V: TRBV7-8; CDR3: CASSLDGLLHGYTF; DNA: TGTGCCAGCAGCTTAGACGGACTTTTGCACGGCTACACCTTC
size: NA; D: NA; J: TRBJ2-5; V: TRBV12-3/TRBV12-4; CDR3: CASSLARGGGQETQYF; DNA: TGTGCCAGCAGTTTAGCGAGGGGAGGGGGCCAAGAGACCCAGTACTTC
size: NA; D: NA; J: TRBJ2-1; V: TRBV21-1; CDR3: CASSKEDKVINEQFF; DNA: TGTGCCAGCAGCAAAGAGGACAAGGTGATCAATGAGCAGTTCTTC
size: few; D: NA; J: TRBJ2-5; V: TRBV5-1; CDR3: CASSLNPQGGPNEQYF; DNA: TGCGCCAGCAGCTTGAATCCCCAGGGAGGTCCGAATGAGCAGTACTTC
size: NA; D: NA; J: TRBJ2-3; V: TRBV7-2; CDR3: CASSPGRADTDTQYF; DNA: TGTGCCAGCAGCCCAGGACGAGCGGACACAGATACGCAGTATTTT
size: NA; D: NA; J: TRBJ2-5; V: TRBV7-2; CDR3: CASSSQKRRYQETQYF; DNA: TGTGCCAGCAGCTCCCAAAAGAGGAGGTACCAAGAGACCCAGTACTTC
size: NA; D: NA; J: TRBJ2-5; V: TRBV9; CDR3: CASSDDPSKSALETQYF; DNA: TGTGCCAGCAGCGATGACCCTAGCAAGTCGGCGTTGGAGACCCAGTACTTC
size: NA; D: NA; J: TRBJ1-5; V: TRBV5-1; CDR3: CASSEDYSNQPQHF; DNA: TGCGCCAGCAGCGAAGATTATAGCAATCAGCCCCAGCATTTT
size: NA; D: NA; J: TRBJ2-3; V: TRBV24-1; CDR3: CATSDSAGQAESQDTQYF; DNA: TGTGCCACCAGTGATTCTGCAGGCCAGGCGGAATCCCAAGATACGCAGTATTTT
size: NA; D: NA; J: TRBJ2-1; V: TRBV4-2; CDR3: CASSQDDQGGDEQFF; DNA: TGTGCCAGCAGCCAAGATGACCAGGGAGGCGATGAGCAGTTCTTC
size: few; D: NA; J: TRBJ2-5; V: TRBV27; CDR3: CASSFQYQETQYF; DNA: TGTGCCAGCAGTTTTCAGTACCAAGAGACCCAGTACTTC
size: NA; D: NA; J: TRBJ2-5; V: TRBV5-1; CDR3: CASSSPRAPAQETQYF; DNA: TGCGCCAGCAGCTCACCTCGGGCCCCGGCTCAAGAGACCCAGTACTTC
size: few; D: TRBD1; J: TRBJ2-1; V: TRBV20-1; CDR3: CSAMGRTGIYNEQFF; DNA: TGCAGTGCGATGGGGCGGACAGGGATTTACAATGAGCAGTTCTTC
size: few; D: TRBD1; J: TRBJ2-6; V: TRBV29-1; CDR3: CSVEGQGFGANVLTF; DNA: TGCAGCGTTGAGGGACAGGGGTTCGGGGCCAACGTCCTGACTTTC
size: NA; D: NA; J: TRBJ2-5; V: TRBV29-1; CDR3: CSVEDGMGKETQYF; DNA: TGCAGCGTTGAAGATGGGATGGGGAAAGAGACCCAGTACTTC
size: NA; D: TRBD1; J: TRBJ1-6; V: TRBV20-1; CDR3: CSWTGHYNSPLHF; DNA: TGCAGTTGGACAGGACATTATAATTCACCCCTCCACTTT
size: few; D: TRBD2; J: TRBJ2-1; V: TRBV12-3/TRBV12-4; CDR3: CASRRGDYNEQFF; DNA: TGTGCCAGCAGACGGGGGGATTACAATGAGCAGTTCTTC
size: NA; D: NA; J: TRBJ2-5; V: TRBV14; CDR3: CASSQDHLGTQYF; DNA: TGTGCCAGCAGCCAAGACCATTTGGGGACCCAGTACTTC
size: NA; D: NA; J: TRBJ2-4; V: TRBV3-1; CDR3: CASSQGLLGIQYF; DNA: TGTGCCAGCAGCCAAGGATTGCTGGGCATTCAGTACTTC
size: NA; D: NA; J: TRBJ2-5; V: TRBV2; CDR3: CASSEPQQRETQYF; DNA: TGTGCCAGCAGTGAACCCCAGCAGAGGGAGACCCAGTACTTC
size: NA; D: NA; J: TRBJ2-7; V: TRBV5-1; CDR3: CASSLPREPYEQYF; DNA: TGCGCCAGCAGCTTGCCCAGGGAACCCTACGAGCAGTACTTC